This TCR beta chain was obtained from a study of cytomegalovirus exposure and HLA in healthy donors. Researchers ran the PCR with 60 Vbeta and 13 Jbeta primers. Generated by immunoSEQ multiplex PCR, the TCRdb table keeps only in-frame clones and is missing some. The data show roughly 100,000 clones, under 85% seen once. Trimming took 5 bases from V and 4 from J, leaving 15 bases between them. Germline values: CDR1 MNHEY, CDR2 SMNVEV (reference sequence). CDR3 length: 15 residues. Sequences were obtained from PBMCs. The sequence was obtained from a man aged 50-59 years in good health and CMV-seropositive. The chain combines TRBV27 with TRBJ1-3; TRBD1 might be the D (5 bases). CDR3 in amino acids: CASSNLIQGGNTIYF. DNA for the CDR3: TGTGCCAGCAGTAACCTTATTCAGGGAGGAAACACCATATATTTT.